The T cell receptor (beta chain) described here comes from a study of beta chain features in type 1 diabetes. Study conclusions and caveats: Across all four CD4+ subsets, people with type 1 diabetes showed modestly shorter TCRB CDR3s.

Since all of the isolated RNA was reverse transcribed, expressed TCRB transcripts were what got sequenced. Clones were read by immunoSEQ multiplex PCR, and TCRdb kept only the in-frame ones, dropping some. The table records about 180,000 clones, 7% to 9% of them present only once. The purity of all sorted populations exceeded 98%. A word on this clone: Its antigen is still unknown.

The germline V gene has CDR1 MNHEY and CDR2 SMNVEV (reference sequence). Deletions cut 5 bases from V and 3 bases from J, with 10 bases between. This CDR3 is built from 13 residues. This receptor was identified in a young man with type 1 diabetes. The chain employs TRBV27 and TRBJ1-2; weak D call: TRBD1 (6 bases). The sample comprised central memory CD4+ T cells from blood. Written as DNA, the CDR3 is TGTGCCAGCAGTCAACAGGGAGACTATGGCTACACCTTC. Amino acids: CASSQQGDYGYTF.